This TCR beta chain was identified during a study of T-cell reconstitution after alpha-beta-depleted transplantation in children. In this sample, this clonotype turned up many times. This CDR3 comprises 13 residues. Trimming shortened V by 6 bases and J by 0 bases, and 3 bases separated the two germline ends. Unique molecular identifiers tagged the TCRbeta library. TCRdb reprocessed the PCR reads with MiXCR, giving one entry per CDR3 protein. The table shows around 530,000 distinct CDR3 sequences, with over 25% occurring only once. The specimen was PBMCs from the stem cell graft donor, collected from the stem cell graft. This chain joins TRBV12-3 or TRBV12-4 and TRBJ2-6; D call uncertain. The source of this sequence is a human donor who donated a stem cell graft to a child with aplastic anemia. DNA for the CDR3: TGTGCCAGCAGGGGCTCTGGGGCCAACGTCCTGACTTTC. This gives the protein CASRGSGANVLTF.